The 32 T cell receptor beta chains reported below all come from one sample, sequenced in a study of blood T cell repertoires in COVID-19. Assay: immunoSEQ multiplex PCR; the TCRdb copy retains only in-frame clones and omits some. Among about 180,000 clones listed, about 85% were seen once. Sequenced input: peripheral blood. The receptors come from a person aged 70 to 85 with COVID-19, enrolled during active disease.

This clone was counted between two and nine times. The CDR3 sequence: CASSVASGYEQYF. For the CDR3, the DNA is TGCGCCAGCAGCGTCGCTAGCGGCTACGAGCAGTACTTC. This chain uses TRBV5-1 with TRBJ2-7; 7 positions match TRBD2. The germline gives CDR1 SGHRS, CDR2 YFSETQ. Trimming cost V 4 bases and J 3 bases; bases outside gene matches: 4. The CDR3 spans 13 residues.

The CDR3 nucleotides read TGTGCCAGCAGCGACACAGGGGGGGAGTATAATTCACCCCTCCACTTT. Protein: CASSDTGGEYNSPLHF. The genes are TRBV7-2 and TRBJ1-6; 8 positions agree with TRBD1. The ends lost 5 bases at V and 4 bases at J; junction bases unmatched: 7. Germline V gives CDR1 SGHTA, CDR2 FQGNSA. The CDR3 is made up of 16 amino acids.

This clone was detected a few times. The gene calls are TRBV28 and TRBJ1-3; D unclear. CDR3 length equals 17 residues. Per germline, CDR1 MDHEN and CDR2 SYDVKM. V lost 2 bases to trimming and J lost 0 bases, with 14 bases between them. CDR3 nucleotides: TGTGCCAGCAGTTTACCCGCCATAGGACTCTCTGGAAACACCATATATTTT. Its translation is CASSLPAIGLSGNTIYF.

This chain connects TRBV7-2 to TRBJ2-3; 11 nucleotides align to TRBD1. Looked up from germline, CDR1 is SGHTA and CDR2 is FQGNSA. The CDR3 extends over 15 amino acids. Germline trimming cut 4 bases from V and 4 bases from J; bases unmatched to any gene: 4. CDR3 residues: CASSSDRGLADTQYF. CDR3 bases: TGTGCCAGCAGCTCGGACAGGGGGCTCGCAGATACGCAGTATTTT. The variable domain in full, with the rest retrieved from reference TRBV7-2 and TRBJ2-3, is GAGVSQSPSNKVTEKGKDVELRCDPISGHTALYWYRQSLGQGLEFLIYFQGNSAPDKSGLPSDRFSAERTGGSVSTLTIQRTQQEDSAVYLCASSSDRGLADTQYFGPGTRLTVL.

DNA for the CDR3: TGTGCCAGTGGGCCCTCGACAGATCAGCCCCAGCATTTT. Translated: CASGPSTDQPQHF. The rearrangement uses TRBV19 and TRBJ1-5; weak D call: TRBD1 (5 bases). The CDR3 runs 13 residues. Deletions cut 8 bases from V and 5 bases from J, with 13 bases between. Looked up from germline, CDR1 is LNHDA and CDR2 is SQIVND (reference sequence).

The chain recombines TRBV1 with TRBJ2-7; the DNA was not compared with TRBD1, the D call given in the table. TRBV1 is assigned pseudogene status. This CDR3 spans 16 amino acids. The CDR3 is CTSSQALGRVPYEQYF. The CDR3 DNA reads TGCACCAGCAGCCAAGCTCTAGGCAGGGTCCCGTACGAGCAGTACTTC.

The chain recombines TRBV18 with TRBJ1-1; 11 bases align to TRBD1. Trimming took 4 bases from V and 0 from J; bases not matched to a gene: 13. The CDR3 has 19 residues. Germline V gives CDR1 KGHSH, CDR2 LQKENI. As DNA, the CDR3 is TGTGCCAGCTCACGACGGACCCCCCGGGACAGGGGGATGAACACTGAAGCTTTCTTT. Protein product: CASSRRTPRDRGMNTEAFF. Filled out from reference TRBV18 and TRBJ1-1, the complete variable domain reads NAGVMQNPRHLVRRRGQEARLRCSPMKGHSHVYWYRQLPEEGLKFMVYLQKENIIDESGMPKERFSAEFPKEGPSILRIQQVVRGDSAAYFCASSRRTPRDRGMNTEAFFGQGTRLTVV.

This rearrangement joins TRBV18 to TRBJ2-1; weak D call: TRBD1 (5 bases). Trimming took off 5 bases at V and 0 bases at J, with 8 bases between the two ends. This CDR3 spans 14 amino acids. Germline V gives CDR1 KGHSH, CDR2 LQKENI. CDR3 bases: TGTGCCAGCTCAATTCAGGGCTCCTACAATGAGCAGTTCTTC. Translated: CASSIQGSYNEQFF.

The chain is built from TRBV6-2 or TRBV6-3 and TRBJ2-1; the match to TRBD2 covers 8 bases. The CDR3 has 16 amino acids. The V gene end was trimmed by 2 bases and the J gene end by 4 bases; junction bases not matched to a gene: 7. CDR1 MNHEY and CDR2 SVGEGT come from the germline V gene. This chain's CDR3 is CASSYPAGGKYNEQFF. CDR3 DNA sequence: TGTGCCAGCAGTTACCCCGCGGGGGGAAAGTACAATGAGCAGTTCTTC.

The V and J genes are TRBV28 and TRBJ1-3, with D unclear. Trimming took off 8 bases at V and 0 bases at J, with 14 bases between the two ends. Germline V gene data show CDR1 as MDHEN and CDR2 as SYDVKM. CDR3 length equals 15 residues. Written as DNA, the CDR3 is TGTGCCAGCCTGGAGGCAGTGAGCTCTGGAAACACCATATATTTT. Translation: CASLEAVSSGNTIYF.

The chain employs TRBV28 and TRBJ2-3; TRBD1 is a possible D gene (6 bases). The CDR3 runs to 14 residues. CDR1 is MDHEN and CDR2 is SYDVKM in the germline V gene. V lost 6 bases and J lost 2, with 12 bases in between. CDR3 nucleotide sequence: TGTGCCAGCAGCAGGGACATAGACACAGATACGCAGTATTTT. Translation gives CASSRDIDTDTQYF.

This clone was recorded once. The chain couples TRBV5-4 to TRBJ1-3; 7 positions agree with TRBD1. Germline V gives CDR1 SGHNT, CDR2 YYREEE (reference sequence). J gave up 0 bases and V 3 bases, and 6 bases lay outside the gene matches. The CDR3 sequence is 16 residues long. The CDR3 DNA sequence: TGTGCCAGCAGCTCACAGGGGCCCATCTCTGGAAACACCATATATTTT. Translating it yields CASSSQGPISGNTIYF.

This clone turned up a few times. J is TRBJ2-5 and V is TRBV3-1 (or the pseudogene TRBV3-2), with 10 bases that match TRBD2. This CDR3 is 17 amino acids long. Germline V gene lookup returns CDR1 LGHDT and CDR2 YNNKEL (reference sequence). The V segment lost 2 bases and the J segment 5 bases; nucleotides outside the gene matches: 11. The CDR3 nucleotides read TGTGCCAGCAGCCAACTCGAAGCGGGGGGGCCGGAGGAGACCCAGTACTTC. Protein: CASSQLEAGGPEETQYF.

The CDR3 spells CASSLMGGRSDTQYF. The CDR3 coding sequence is TGTGCCAGCAGCTTGATGGGGGGTCGGTCAGATACGCAGTATTTT. The chain couples TRBV7-3 to TRBJ2-3; a weak D match, TRBD2 (6 bases). V was clipped by 3 bases and J by 4 bases, with 14 bases between them. The length of the CDR3 is 15 residues. Germline values: CDR1 SGHTA, CDR2 FQGTGA.

This clone was seen a handful of times. This chain connects TRBV10-3 to TRBJ1-3; possibly TRBD1 for D (6 bases). Germline CDR1 ENHRY, CDR2 SYGVKD. The CDR3 runs 13 residues. V shed 7 bases and J shed 4 bases, with 11 bases lying between them. The CDR3 loop is CAINGDTGNTIYF. The CDR3 nucleotides read TGTGCCATCAACGGGGACACGGGAAACACCATATATTTT.

The V call is TRBV27, the J call TRBJ1-2; 9 nucleotides align to TRBD1. Germline lookup yields CDR1 MNHEY and CDR2 SMNVEV (reference sequence). The trim removed 8 bases at V and 8 bases at J, leaving 15 bases unmatched. This CDR3 region has 15 residues. The CDR3 sequence is CASAPQGQGVVGYTF. CDR3 in DNA: TGTGCCAGCGCGCCTCAGGGACAGGGTGTTGTGGGCTACACCTTC.

This clone was found once. The chain links TRBV24-1 to TRBJ2-1; D is unclear. The CDR3 contains 11 residues. V lost 7 bases and J lost 2, with 2 bases in between. Looked up from germline, CDR1 is KGHDR and CDR2 is SFDVKD. CDR3 sequence (DNA): TGTGCCACCAGCACCTACAATGAGCAGTTCTTC. It encodes CATSTYNEQFF.

J is TRBJ1-6 and V is TRBV28; the D gene is possibly TRBD1 (5 bases). Germline CDR1 is MDHEN and CDR2 is SYDVKM. V lost 11 bases and J lost 7, with 18 bases in between. The CDR3 length is 14 residues. CDR3 protein: CAGFGGIANSPLHF. The CDR3 nucleotides are TGTGCCGGCTTTGGGGGGATTGCGAATTCACCCCTCCACTTT.

The chain has TRBV6-5 and TRBJ1-1; D may be TRBD1 (5 bases). CDR3 size: 14 residues. V lost 3 bases and J lost 4, with 12 bases in between. The germline CDR1 and CDR2 sequences are MNHEY and SVGAGI. The DNA for the CDR3 is TGTGCCAGCAGTTATGAATGGGGGGGCACTGAAGCTTTCTTT. Amino acids: CASSYEWGGTEAFF.

This sequence joins TRBV20-1 and TRBJ1-2, with a tentative D call TRBD1 (5 bases). Trimming cost V 6 bases and J 7 bases, with 12 bases left between them. This CDR3 region has 11 residues. Germline-derived CDR1 and CDR2 are DFQATT and SNEGSKA (reference sequence). The DNA for the CDR3 is TGCAGTGCCTGGGGGGGGTTTGGCTACACCTTC. Amino acid sequence: CSAWGGFGYTF.

This clone was counted only a few times. The chain combines TRBV6-2 or TRBV6-3 with TRBJ2-1; the match to TRBD1 covers 9 bases. The germline CDR1 and CDR2 sequences are MNHEY and SVGEGT. This CDR3 comprises 15 residues. V was pared by 4 bases and J by 4 bases, with 5 bases of the junction left unmatched. CDR3 sequence (DNA): TGTGCCAGCAGTTTACAGGGGGCTGGGTACAATGAGCAGTTCTTC. Translating gives CASSLQGAGYNEQFF.

The rearrangement uses TRBV7-9 and TRBJ2-4, with D perhaps matching TRBD1 (5 bases). The CDR3 contains 18 residues. V was clipped by 0 bases and J by 3 bases, with 18 bases between them. Germline CDR1 SEHNR, CDR2 FQNEAQ (reference sequence). Here the CDR3 DNA reads TGTGCCAGCAGCTTAGCTCCCCGATTTGGGCAGGGCAAAAACATTCAGTACTTC. Translation: CASSLAPRFGQGKNIQYF.

J is TRBJ1-1 and V is TRBV12-5, with a possible D match to TRBD1 (6 bases). Trimming removed 5 bases from V and 10 bases from J, with 14 bases in between. Germline lookup yields CDR1 LGHNT and CDR2 FRNRAP. CDR3 length: 12 residues. CDR3 protein: CASGPDRRIAFF. The CDR3 nucleotides are TGTGCTAGTGGTCCTGACAGGAGGATAGCTTTCTTT.

This chain links TRBV28 with TRBJ2-7; 8 bases agree with TRBD2. V was pared by 1 base and J by 0 bases, with 5 bases of the junction left unmatched. The CDR3 sequence is 16 residues long. In germline, CDR1 is MDHEN, CDR2 SYDVKM. The CDR3 reads CASSLSIAGPSYEQYF. CDR3 DNA sequence: TGTGCCAGCAGTTTATCGATAGCGGGGCCCTCCTACGAGCAGTACTTC.

V gene TRBV4-2 combines with J gene TRBJ2-1; 7 nucleotides match TRBD2. CDR3 length equals 15 residues. V lost 0 bases to trimming and J lost 5 bases; unmatched junction nucleotides: 4. In germline, CDR1 is LGHNA, CDR2 YNFKEQ. CDR3 amino acids: CASSQDPLAHNEQFF. The CDR3 region has the DNA TGTGCCAGCAGCCAAGACCCACTAGCGCACAATGAGCAGTTCTTC.

The V gene is TRBV7-9, the J gene TRBJ2-5, with a possible D match to TRBD2 (6 bases). The CDR3 has 15 residues. The V gene lost 8 bases and the J gene lost 5 bases, with 21 bases spanning the gap. Looked up from germline, CDR1 is SEHNR and CDR2 is FQNEAQ (reference sequence). The CDR3: CASSSRRGKNETQYF. The CDR3 region has the DNA TGTGCCAGCTCCTCTAGGAGGGGTAAGAATGAGACCCAGTACTTC.

The V and J genes are TRBV5-6 and TRBJ2-3, with 8 bases lining up with TRBD1. Germline trimming cut 1 base from V and 6 bases from J; bases unmatched to any gene: 10. This CDR3 contains 16 residues. CDR1 is SGHDT, CDR2 YYEEEE, per germline. CDR3 in amino acids: CASSLRRQGYMDTQYF. The CDR3, as DNA: TGTGCCAGCAGCTTGAGGCGACAGGGGTATATGGATACGCAGTATTTT.

The gene calls are TRBV16 and TRBJ1-6, with TRBD1 matching over 9 bases. After removal of 3 bases from V and 10 bases from J, the junction contained 10 bases not matched to a gene. Germline lookup yields CDR1 KGHSY and CDR2 FQNENV. This CDR3 has 16 amino acids. This CDR3 is CASSHPGQGGSSPLHF. Written as DNA, the CDR3 is TGTGCCAGCAGCCACCCGGGACAGGGTGGTAGCTCACCCCTCCACTTT.

This clone was observed a few times. The chain combines TRBV24-1 with TRBJ2-3, with D possibly matching TRBD2 (5 bases). Deletions cut 3 bases from V and 4 bases from J, with 13 bases between. The CDR3 has 15 amino acids. From germline, CDR1 is KGHDR and CDR2 SFDVKD. CDR3 protein: CATSDDRRGPDTQYF. The CDR3 coding sequence is TGTGCCACCAGTGATGATAGGAGAGGGCCAGATACGCAGTATTTT.

The V gene is TRBV9, the J gene TRBJ2-1; TRBD2 aligns across 8 bases. The CDR3 loop spans 15 amino acids. Germline V gene data show CDR1 as SGDLS and CDR2 as YYNGEE. Germline trimming cut 0 bases from V and 6 bases from J; bases unmatched to any gene: 5. CDR3 region: CASSVAMGTSNEQFF. CDR3 coding DNA: TGTGCCAGCAGCGTAGCAATGGGGACTAGCAATGAGCAGTTCTTC.

This chain connects TRBV19 to TRBJ1-1; TRBD1 matches at 10 bases. The CDR3 is 13 residues long. CDR1 and CDR2 from the germline V gene are LNHDA and SQIVND (reference sequence). After removal of 6 bases from V and 7 bases from J, the junction contained 5 bases not matched to a gene. The CDR3 reads CASRGQGTGEAFF. The CDR3 coding sequence is TGTGCCAGTAGGGGACAGGGGACGGGTGAAGCTTTCTTT.

The chain joins TRBV19 to TRBJ2-1, with no clear D. With 8 bases removed from V and 2 bases from J, the gap between germline ends came to 10 bases. Germline V gives CDR1 LNHDA, CDR2 SQIVND (reference sequence). This CDR3 comprises 13 residues. Written as DNA, the CDR3 is TGTGCCAGTTTTTCTAGAGCCTACAATGAGCAGTTCTTC. Translated: CASFSRAYNEQFF.